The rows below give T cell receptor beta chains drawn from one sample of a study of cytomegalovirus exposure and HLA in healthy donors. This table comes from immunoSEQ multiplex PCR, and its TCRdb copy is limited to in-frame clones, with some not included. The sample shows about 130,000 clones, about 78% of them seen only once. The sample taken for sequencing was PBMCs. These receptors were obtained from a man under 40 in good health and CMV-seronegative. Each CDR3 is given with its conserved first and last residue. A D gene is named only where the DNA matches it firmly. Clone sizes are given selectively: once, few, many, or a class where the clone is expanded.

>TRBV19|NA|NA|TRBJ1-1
TGTGCCAGTAGTACCTTTCGGGGGGGCTTTGACACTGAAGCTTTCTTT
CASSTFRGGFDTEAFF
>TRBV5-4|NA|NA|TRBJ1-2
TGTGCCAGCAGCCCTGGAGAGGTTATTAACTATGGCTACACCTTC
CASSPGEVINYGYTF
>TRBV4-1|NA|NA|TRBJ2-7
TGCGCCAGCAGCCAAGGTAACGAGCAGTACTTC
CASSQGNEQYF
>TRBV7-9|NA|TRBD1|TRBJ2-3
TGTGCCAGCAGTCGACAGGGGGGTACCCCAGATACGCAGTATTTT
CASSRQGGTPDTQYF
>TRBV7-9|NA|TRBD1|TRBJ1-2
TGTGCCAGCAATGGACAGGGTGATGGCTACACCTTC
CASNGQGDGYTF
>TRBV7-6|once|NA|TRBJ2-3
TGTGCCAGCAGCCTGCAGAGCACAGATACGCAGTATTTT
CASSLQSTDTQYF
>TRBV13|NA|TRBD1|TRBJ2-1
TGTGCCAGCAGCGAACGGACAGGGACCGATGAGCAGTTCTTC
CASSERTGTDEQFF
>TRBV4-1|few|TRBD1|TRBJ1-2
TGCGCCAGCAGCCAACAGACAGGGTTCGATGGCTACACCTTC
CASSQQTGFDGYTF
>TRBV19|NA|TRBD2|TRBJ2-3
TGTGCCAGTAGCGGAAGACTAGCGGTTACAGATACGCAGTATTTT
CASSGRLAVTDTQYF
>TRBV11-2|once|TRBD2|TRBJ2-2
TGTGCCAGCAGCTTAGTACAAACGGGGGGGGACACCGGGGAGCTGTTTTTT
CASSLVQTGGDTGELFF
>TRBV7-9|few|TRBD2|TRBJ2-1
TGTGCCAGCAGCCGCGGGACTAGCGGGGGGGATTACAATGAGCAGTTCTTC
CASSRGTSGGDYNEQFF
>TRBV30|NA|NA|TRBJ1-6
TGTGCCTGGAGTGTATTAAGGACTTCGGGTTCACCCCTCCACTTT
CAWSVLRTSGSPLHF
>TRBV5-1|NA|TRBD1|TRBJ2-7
TGCGCCAGCAGCTTGGGTGAACAGGGGCCTGTATGGGAGCAGTACTTC
CASSLGEQGPVWEQYF
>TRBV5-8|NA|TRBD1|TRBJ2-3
TGTGCCAGCAGGTGGGACAGGGAGACAGATACGCAGTATTTT
CASRWDRETDTQYF
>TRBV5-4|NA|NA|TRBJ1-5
TGTGCCAGCAGCCCCACTCCGGGTCTTAGCAATCAGCCCCAGCATTTT
CASSPTPGLSNQPQHF